Below, one T cell receptor (beta chain) is given with its context. The antigen is undetermined. Investigators merged groups given second doses at roughly 4 or roughly 12 weeks. Data came from immunoSEQ multiplex PCR; TCRdb stores just in-frame clones and leaves some out. The repertoire holds some 84,000 clones, with roughly 85% as singletons. The data belong to a study of T cell responses to AZD1222 COVID-19 vaccine. General study points: Baseline testing showed seropositivity in only five or six AZD1222 recipients. Spike-specific TCR breadth and depth both grew after two AZD1222 doses. Repertoire samples came only from after the peak T cell response.

The CDR3 length is 15 residues. CDR1 and CDR2 (germline): SGHNT, YENEEA. Between the trimmed V and J ends, which lost 6 bases and 2 bases, there was a span of 14 bases. The TCR sequence derives from an adult who received the AZD1222 COVID-19 vaccine. Sample: peripheral blood, taken 28 days after the second AZD1222 dose. This chain connects TRBV11-3 to TRBJ1-3, with unresolved D. CDR3 bases: TGTGCCAGCAGTCTGTCGGTGGGTACTGGAAACACCATATATTTT. Translation: CASSLSVGTGNTIYF.